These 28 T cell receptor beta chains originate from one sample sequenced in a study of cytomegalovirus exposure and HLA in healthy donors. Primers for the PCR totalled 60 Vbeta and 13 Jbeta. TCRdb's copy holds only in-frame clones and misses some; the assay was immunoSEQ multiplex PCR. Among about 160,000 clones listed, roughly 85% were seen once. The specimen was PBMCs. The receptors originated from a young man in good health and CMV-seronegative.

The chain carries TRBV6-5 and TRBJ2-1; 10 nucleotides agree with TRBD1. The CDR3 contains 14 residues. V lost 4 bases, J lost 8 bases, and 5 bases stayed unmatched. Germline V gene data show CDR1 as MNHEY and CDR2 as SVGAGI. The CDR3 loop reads CASSLGQGRDEQFF. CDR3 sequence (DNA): TGTGCCAGCAGTTTGGGACAGGGGAGGGATGAGCAGTTCTTC.

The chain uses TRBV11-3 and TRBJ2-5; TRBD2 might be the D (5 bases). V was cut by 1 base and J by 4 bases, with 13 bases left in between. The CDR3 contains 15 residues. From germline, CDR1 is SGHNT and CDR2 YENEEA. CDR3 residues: CASSLGGLRAETQYF. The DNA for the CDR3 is TGTGCCAGCAGCTTAGGAGGGTTGAGGGCAGAGACCCAGTACTTC.

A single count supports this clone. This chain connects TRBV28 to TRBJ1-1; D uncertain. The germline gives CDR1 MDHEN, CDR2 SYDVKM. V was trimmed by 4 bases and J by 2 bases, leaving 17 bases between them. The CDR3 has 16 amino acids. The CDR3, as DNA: TGTGCCAGCAGTTCCTGGCCCGAGGGTAGAAACACTGAAGCTTTCTTT. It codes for CASSSWPEGRNTEAFF.

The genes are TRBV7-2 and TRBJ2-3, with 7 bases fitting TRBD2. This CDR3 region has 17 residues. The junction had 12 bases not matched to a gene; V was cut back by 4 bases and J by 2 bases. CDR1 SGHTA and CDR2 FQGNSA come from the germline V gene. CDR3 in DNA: TGTGCCAGCAGCTCCGCTAGCGGACCCGCACACACAGATACGCAGTATTTT. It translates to CASSSASGPAHTDTQYF. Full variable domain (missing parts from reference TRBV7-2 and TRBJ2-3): GAGVSQSPSNKVTEKGKDVELRCDPISGHTALYWYRQSLGQGLEFLIYFQGNSAPDKSGLPSDRFSAERTGGSVSTLTIQRTQQEDSAVYLCASSSASGPAHTDTQYFGPGTRLTVL.

The CDR3 here is CASSANRDRISYEQYF. The CDR3 DNA follows: TGTGCCAGTAGTGCAAATCGGGACAGGATTTCCTACGAGCAGTACTTC. This chain joins TRBV19 and TRBJ2-7, with 8 bases identical to TRBD1. CDR3 size: 16 residues. Trimming removed 5 bases from V and 1 base from J; junction bases left unmatched: 10. The germline V gene encodes CDR1 LNHDA and CDR2 SQIVND (reference sequence).

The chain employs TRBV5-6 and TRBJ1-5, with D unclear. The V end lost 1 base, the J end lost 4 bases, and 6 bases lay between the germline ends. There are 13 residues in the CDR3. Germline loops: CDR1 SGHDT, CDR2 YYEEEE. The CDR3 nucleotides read TGTGCCAGCAGCTTGTCAGGAAATCAGCCCCAGCATTTT. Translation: CASSLSGNQPQHF.

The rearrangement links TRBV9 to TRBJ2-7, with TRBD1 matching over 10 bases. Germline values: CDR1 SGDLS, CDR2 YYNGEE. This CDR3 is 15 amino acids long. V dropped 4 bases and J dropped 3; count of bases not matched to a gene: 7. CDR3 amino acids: CASSSGQGYNYEQYF. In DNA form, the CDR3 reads TGTGCCAGCAGCTCGGGACAGGGGTATAACTACGAGCAGTACTTC.

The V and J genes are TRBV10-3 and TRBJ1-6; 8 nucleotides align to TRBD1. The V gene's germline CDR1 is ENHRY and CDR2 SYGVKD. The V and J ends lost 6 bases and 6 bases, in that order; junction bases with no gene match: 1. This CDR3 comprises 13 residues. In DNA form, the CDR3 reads TGTGCCATCAGGGACAGGGCTAATTCACCCCTCCACTTT. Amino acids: CAIRDRANSPLHF.

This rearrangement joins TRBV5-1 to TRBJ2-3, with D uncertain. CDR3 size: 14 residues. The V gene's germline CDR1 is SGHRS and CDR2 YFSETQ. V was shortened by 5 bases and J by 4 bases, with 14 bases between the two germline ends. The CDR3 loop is CASSTEVGADTQYF. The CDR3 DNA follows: TGCGCCAGCAGTACTGAGGTGGGTGCAGATACGCAGTATTTT.

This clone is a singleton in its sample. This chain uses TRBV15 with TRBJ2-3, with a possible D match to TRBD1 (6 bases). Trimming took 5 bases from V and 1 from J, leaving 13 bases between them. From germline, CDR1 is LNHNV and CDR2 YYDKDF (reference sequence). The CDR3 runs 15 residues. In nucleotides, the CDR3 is TGTGCCACCAGCGTACAGGGCCCCGGCACAGATACGCAGTATTTT. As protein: CATSVQGPGTDTQYF.

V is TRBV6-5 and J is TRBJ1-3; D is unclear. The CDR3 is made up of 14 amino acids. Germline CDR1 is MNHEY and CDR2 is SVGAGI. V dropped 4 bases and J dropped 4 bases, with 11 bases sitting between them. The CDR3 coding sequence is TGTGCCAGCAGTTTTCGGGGTACAGGAAACACCATATATTTT. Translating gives CASSFRGTGNTIYF.

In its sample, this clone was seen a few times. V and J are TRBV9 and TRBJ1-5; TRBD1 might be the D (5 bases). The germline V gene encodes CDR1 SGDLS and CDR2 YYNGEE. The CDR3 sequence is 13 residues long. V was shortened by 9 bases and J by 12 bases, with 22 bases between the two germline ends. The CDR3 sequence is CATLLRGPRGQHF. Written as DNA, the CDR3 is TGTGCCACCCTGTTGCGGGGCCCCCGGGGCCAGCATTTT.

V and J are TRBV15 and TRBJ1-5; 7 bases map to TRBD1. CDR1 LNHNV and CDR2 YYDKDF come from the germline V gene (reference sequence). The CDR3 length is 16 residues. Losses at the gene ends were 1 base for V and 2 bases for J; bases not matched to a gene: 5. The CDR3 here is CATSRGQGFGNQPQHF. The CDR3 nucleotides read TGTGCCACCAGCAGAGGACAGGGATTTGGCAATCAGCCCCAGCATTTT.

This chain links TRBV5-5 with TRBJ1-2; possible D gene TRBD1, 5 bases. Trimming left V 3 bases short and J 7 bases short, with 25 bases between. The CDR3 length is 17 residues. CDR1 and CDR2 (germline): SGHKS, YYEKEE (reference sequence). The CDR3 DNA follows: TGTGCCAGCAGCTCTTTTCAGGGAAAGGGGATCCGCTTTGGCTACACCTTC. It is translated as CASSSFQGKGIRFGYTF.

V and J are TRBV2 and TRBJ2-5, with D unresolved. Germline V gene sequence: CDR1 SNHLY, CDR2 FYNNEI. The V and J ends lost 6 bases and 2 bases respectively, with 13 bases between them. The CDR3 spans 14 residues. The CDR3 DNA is TGTGCCAGCAGCCTCTCGCGAGCGCAAGAGACCCAGTACTTC. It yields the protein CASSLSRAQETQYF.

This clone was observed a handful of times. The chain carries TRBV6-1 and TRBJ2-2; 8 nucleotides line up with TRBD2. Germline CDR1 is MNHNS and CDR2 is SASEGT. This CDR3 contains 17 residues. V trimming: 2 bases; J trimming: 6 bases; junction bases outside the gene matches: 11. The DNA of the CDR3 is TGTGCCAGCAGTGAACGGCGGGGGGTCGGTGTAGCCGGGGAGCTGTTTTTT. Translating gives CASSERRGVGVAGELFF.

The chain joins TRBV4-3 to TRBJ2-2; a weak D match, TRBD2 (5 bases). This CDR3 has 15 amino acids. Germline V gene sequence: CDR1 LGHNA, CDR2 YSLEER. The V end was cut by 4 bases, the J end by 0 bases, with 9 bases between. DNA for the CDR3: TGCGCCAGCAGCCCCGGACTCGCGAACACCGGGGAGCTGTTTTTT. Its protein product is CASSPGLANTGELFF.

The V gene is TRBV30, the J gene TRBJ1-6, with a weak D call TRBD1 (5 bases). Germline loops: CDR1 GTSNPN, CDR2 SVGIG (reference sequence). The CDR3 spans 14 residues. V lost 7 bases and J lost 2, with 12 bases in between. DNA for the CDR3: TGTGCCTCCTCCCGGGGGGCCTATAATTCACCCCTCCACTTT. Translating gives CASSRGAYNSPLHF.

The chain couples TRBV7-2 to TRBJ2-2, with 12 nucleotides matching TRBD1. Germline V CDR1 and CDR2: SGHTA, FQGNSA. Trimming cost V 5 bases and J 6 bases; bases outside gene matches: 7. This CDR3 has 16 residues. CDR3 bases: TGTGCCAGCAGCACCCGGGACAGGGGGCGGGCCGGGGAGCTGTTTTTT. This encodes CASSTRDRGRAGELFF.

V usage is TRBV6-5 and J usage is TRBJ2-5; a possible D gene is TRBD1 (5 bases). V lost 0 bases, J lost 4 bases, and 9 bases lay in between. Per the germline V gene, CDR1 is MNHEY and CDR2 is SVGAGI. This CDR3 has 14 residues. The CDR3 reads CASSYSSRVETQYF. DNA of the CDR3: TGTGCCAGCAGTTACTCGAGCAGGGTAGAGACCCAGTACTTC.

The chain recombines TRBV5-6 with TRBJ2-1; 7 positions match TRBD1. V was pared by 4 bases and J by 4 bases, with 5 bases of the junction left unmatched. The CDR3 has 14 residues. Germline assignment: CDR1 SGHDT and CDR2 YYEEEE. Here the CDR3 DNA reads TGTGCCAGCAGCCGAGGGACAGTATACAATGAGCAGTTCTTC. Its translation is CASSRGTVYNEQFF.

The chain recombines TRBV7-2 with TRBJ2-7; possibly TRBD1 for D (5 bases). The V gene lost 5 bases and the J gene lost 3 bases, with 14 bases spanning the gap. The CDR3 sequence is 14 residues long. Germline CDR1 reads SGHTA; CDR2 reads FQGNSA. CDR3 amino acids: CASSPGTQGYEQYF. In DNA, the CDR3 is TGTGCCAGCAGCCCAGGTACCCAGGGCTACGAGCAGTACTTC.

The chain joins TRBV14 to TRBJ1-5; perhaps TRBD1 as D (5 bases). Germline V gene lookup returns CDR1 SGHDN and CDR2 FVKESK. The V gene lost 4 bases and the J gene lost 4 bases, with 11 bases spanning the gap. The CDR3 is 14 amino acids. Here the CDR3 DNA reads TGTGCCAGCAGCCGCCAGGGTTTAAATCAGCCCCAGCATTTT. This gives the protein CASSRQGLNQPQHF.

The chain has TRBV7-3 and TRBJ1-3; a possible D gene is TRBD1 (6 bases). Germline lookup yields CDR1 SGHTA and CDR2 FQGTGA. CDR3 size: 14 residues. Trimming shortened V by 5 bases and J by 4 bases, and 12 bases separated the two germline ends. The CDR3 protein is CASSTTGSGNTIYF. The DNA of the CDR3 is TGTGCCAGCAGCACCACAGGGTCGGGAAACACCATATATTTT.

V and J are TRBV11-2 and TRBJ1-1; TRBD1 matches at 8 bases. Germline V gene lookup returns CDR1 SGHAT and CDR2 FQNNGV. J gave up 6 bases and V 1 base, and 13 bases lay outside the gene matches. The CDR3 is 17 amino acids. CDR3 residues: CASSLGVGQAGPAEAFF. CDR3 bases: TGTGCCAGCAGCTTAGGGGTGGGACAGGCCGGGCCAGCTGAAGCTTTCTTT.

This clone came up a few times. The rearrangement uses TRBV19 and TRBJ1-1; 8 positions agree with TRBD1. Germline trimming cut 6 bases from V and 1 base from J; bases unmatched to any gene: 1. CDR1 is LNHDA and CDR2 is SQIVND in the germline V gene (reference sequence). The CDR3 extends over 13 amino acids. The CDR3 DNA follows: TGTGCCAGTAGCACAGGGGGGAACACTGAAGCTTTCTTT. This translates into CASSTGGNTEAFF.

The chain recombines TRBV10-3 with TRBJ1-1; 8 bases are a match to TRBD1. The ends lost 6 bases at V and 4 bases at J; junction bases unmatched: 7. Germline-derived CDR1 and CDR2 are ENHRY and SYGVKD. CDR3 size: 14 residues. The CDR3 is CAIRTDREGTEAFF. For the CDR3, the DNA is TGTGCCATCAGGACGGACAGGGAGGGCACTGAAGCTTTCTTT.

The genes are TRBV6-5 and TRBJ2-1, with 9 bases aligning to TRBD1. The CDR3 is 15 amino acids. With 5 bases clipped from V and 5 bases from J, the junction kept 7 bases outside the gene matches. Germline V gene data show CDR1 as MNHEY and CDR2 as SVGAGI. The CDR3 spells CASSPGTGRNNEQFF. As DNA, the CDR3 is TGTGCCAGCAGTCCCGGGACAGGGAGAAACAATGAGCAGTTCTTC.